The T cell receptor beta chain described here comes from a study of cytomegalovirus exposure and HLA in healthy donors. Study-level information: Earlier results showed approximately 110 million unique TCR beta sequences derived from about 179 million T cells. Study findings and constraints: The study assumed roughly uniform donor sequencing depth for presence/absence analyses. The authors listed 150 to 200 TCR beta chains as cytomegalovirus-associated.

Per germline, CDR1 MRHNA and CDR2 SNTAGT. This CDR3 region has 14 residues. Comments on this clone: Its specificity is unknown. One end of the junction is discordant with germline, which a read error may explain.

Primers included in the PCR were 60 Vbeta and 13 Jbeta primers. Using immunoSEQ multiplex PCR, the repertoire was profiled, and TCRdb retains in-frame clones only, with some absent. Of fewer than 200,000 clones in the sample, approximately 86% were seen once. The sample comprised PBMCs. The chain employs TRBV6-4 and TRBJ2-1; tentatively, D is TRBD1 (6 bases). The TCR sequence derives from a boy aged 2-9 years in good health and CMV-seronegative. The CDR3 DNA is TGTGCCAGCAGTGTCTCGGAGGACAGTAAAGGTCCGGTCTTC. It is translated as CASSVSEDSKGPVF.